This T cell receptor beta chain emerged from a study of blood T cell repertoires in COVID-19. About the research overall: COVID-19 samples, acute and convalescent, were from the United States, Italy and Spain. PBMCs, B-cell-depleted T cells, or T cells were the source of the cDNA or gDNA that made up the material.

In the original workflow: How many nucleated cells were present was estimated from reference gene primer amplification. Some clones are missing from TCRdb's copy, which holds only in-frame ones; the method was immunoSEQ multiplex PCR. Clone size and the V and J calls come from that table; the DNA yielded D and trimming. The table includes approximately 89,000 clones, 80% detected once. The sequence derives from an elderly woman with acute or convalescent COVID-19. Sequencing was performed on peripheral blood.

The CDR3 sequence: CASYRPGEKLFF. As DNA, the CDR3 is TGTGCCAGCTATCGGCCGGGGGAAAAACTGTTTTTT. The chain recombines TRBV5-6 with TRBJ1-4; D remains ambiguous. The CDR3 extends over 12 amino acids. V was trimmed by 7 bases and J by 8 bases, leaving 12 bases between them. Germline V gene lookup returns CDR1 SGHDT and CDR2 YYEEEE.